The T cell receptor (beta chain) described here comes from a study of blood T cells in healthy people across ages. As concerns this clonotype: Antigen unknown.

Regarding the study as a whole: Older age went with lower TCR beta diversity per million T cells, in a roughly linear way. Diversity estimated from one million T cells was considered an underestimate.

V dropped 6 bases and J dropped 7 bases, with 10 bases sitting between them. CDR3 size: 12 residues. Germline values: CDR1 MNHEY, CDR2 SMNVEV (reference sequence). A second roughly 6 to 12 cycle PCR used barcoded and J-beta primers. TCRdb redid the calling of the 5' RACE reads with MiXCR, one entry per CDR3 protein. Altogether about 650,000 distinct CDR3 sequences are present, about 50% being singletons, with the ten largest covering roughly 13%. PBMCs numbering at least 6.5 million were isolated per sample. The sequence came from a woman aged 80 or over in good health. The chain is built from TRBV27 and TRBJ2-1; D perhaps matches TRBD2 (6 bases). Material: blood. CDR3 DNA: TGTGCCAGCAGCTTTGCGGGGAATGAGCAGTTCTTC. Its protein product is CASSFAGNEQFF.